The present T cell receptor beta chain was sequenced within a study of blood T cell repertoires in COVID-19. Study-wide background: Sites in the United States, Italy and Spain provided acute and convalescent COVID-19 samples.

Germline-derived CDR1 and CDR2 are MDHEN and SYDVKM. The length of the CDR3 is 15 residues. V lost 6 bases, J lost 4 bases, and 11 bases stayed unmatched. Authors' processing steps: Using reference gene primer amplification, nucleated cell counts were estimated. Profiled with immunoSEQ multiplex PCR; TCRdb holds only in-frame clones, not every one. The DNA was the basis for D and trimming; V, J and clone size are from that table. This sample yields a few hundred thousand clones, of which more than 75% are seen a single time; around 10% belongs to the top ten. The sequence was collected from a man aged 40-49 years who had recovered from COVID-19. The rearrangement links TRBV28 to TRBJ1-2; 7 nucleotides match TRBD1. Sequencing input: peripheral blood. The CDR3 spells CASSLTSGTAYGYTF. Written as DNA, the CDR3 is TGTGCCAGCAGCCTTACATCCGGGACAGCCTATGGCTACACCTTC.